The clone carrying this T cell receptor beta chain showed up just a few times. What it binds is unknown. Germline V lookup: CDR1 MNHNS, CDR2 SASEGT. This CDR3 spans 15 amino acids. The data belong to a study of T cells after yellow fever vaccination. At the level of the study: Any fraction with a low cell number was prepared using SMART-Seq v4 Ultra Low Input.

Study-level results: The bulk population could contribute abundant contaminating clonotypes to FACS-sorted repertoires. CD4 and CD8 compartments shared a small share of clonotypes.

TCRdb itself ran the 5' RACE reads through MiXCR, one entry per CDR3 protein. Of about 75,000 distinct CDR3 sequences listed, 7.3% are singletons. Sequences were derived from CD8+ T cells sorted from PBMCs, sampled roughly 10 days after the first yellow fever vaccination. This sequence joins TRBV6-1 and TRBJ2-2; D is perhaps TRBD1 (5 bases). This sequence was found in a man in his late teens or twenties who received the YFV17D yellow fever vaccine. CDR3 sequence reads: CATLTGHSNTGELFF. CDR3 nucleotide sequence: TGTGCTACCCTCACCGGACACTCGAACACCGGGGAGCTGTTTTTT.